The clone carrying this T cell receptor (beta chain) has more than one count but fewer than ten. TCRdb analysed the 5' RACE reads with MiXCR anew, one entry per CDR3 protein. The table records 350,000 or so distinct CDR3 sequences, roughly 8% of them present only once. Trimming pared 0 bases from V and 8 bases from J, leaving 17 bases between. CDR3 size: 16 residues. CDR1 and CDR2 from the germline V gene are SGHRS and YFSETQ. The sample is drawn from a study of T cells after yellow fever vaccination. The chain joins TRBV5-1 to TRBJ1-4; no reliable D call. This specimen consisted of PBMCs, obtained more than 35 days after the first yellow fever vaccination. The clonotype was recovered from a man aged 18 to 35 who received the YFV17D yellow fever vaccine. This chain's CDR3 is CASSLAGRGVKEKLFF. The CDR3 nucleotides read TGCGCCAGCAGCTTGGCCGGGCGCGGGGTTAAAGAAAAACTGTTTTTT.